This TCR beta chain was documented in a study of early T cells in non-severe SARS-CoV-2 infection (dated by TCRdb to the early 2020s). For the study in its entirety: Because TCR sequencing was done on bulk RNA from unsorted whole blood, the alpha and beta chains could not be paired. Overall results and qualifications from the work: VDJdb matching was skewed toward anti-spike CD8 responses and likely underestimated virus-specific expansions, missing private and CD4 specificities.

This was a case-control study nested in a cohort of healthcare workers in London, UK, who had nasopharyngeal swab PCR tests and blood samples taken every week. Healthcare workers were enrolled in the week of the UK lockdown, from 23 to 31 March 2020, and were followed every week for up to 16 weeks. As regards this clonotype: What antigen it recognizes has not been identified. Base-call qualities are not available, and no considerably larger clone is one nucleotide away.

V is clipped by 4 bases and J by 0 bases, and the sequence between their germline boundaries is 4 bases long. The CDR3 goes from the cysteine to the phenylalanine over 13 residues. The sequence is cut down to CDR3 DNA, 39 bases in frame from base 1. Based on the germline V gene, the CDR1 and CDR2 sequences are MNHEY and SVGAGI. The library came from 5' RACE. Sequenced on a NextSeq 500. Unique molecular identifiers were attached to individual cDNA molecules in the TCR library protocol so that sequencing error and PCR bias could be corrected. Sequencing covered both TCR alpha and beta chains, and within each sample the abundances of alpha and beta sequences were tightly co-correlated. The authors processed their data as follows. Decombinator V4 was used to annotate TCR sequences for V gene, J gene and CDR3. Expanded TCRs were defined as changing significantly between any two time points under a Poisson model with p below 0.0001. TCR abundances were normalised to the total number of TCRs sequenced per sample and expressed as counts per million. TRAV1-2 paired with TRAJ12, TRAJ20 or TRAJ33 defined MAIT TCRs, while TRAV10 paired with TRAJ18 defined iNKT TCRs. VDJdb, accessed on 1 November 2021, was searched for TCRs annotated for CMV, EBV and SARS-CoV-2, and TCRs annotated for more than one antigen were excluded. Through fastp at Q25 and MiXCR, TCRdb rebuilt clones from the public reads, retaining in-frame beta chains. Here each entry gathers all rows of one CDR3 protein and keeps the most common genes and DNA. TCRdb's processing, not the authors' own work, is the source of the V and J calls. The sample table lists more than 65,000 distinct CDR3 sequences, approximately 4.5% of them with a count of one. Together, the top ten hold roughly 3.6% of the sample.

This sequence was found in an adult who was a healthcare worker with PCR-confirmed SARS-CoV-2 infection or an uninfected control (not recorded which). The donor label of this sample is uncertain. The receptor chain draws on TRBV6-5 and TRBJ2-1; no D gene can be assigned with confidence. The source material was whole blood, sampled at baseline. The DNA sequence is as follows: TGTGCCAGCAGTTCGAGCTCCTACAATGAGCAGTTCTTC. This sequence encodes CASSSSSYNEQFF.